The 25 T cell receptor beta chains below were found in one sample sequenced in a study of early T cells in non-severe SARS-CoV-2 infection. MiXCR, applied by TCRdb to the 5' RACE reads, yields one record per CDR3 protein. This table holds more than 25,000 distinct CDR3 sequences, roughly a tenth found once. Specimen: whole blood. The origin of the receptors is an adult who was a healthcare worker with PCR-confirmed SARS-CoV-2 infection or an uninfected control (not recorded which).

This clonotype was picked up many times. The J gene is TRBJ1-2, the V gene TRBV6-5, with TRBD1 as a possible D gene (6 bases). Trimming removed 2 bases from V and 4 bases from J, with 14 bases in between. Germline assignment: CDR1 MNHEY and CDR2 SVGAGI. The length of the CDR3 is 15 residues. CDR3 sequence reads: CASSYAPTDSYGYTF. The DNA of the CDR3 is TGTGCCAGCAGTTACGCTCCAACGGACAGCTATGGCTACACCTTC.

This clonotype was detected many times. This rearrangement joins TRBV7-2 to TRBJ1-2; TRBD1 might be the D (5 bases). The V end was cut by 1 base, the J end by 1 base, with 10 bases between. The germline V gene encodes CDR1 SGHTA and CDR2 FQGNSA. The CDR3 length is 15 residues. The CDR3 region has the DNA TGTGCCAGCAGCTTAGAGGCGGGGCGTAACTATGGCTACACCTTC. Translated: CASSLEAGRNYGYTF.

This clonotype showed up many times. V is TRBV6-5 and J is TRBJ1-1; D remains ambiguous. From germline, CDR1 is MNHEY and CDR2 SVGAGI. The CDR3 has 14 residues. V shed 4 bases and J shed 1 base, with 10 bases lying between them. CDR3 sequence (DNA): TGTGCCAGCAGTTTACCCGGGGAGAACACTGAAGCTTTCTTT. This gives the protein CASSLPGENTEAFF.

V and J are TRBV7-8 and TRBJ1-1; D call uncertain. The CDR3 sequence is 13 residues long. Trimming pared 6 bases from V and 5 bases from J, leaving 13 bases between. Germline V gene sequence: CDR1 SGHVS, CDR2 FQNEAQ. CDR3 bases: TGTGCCAGCAGTTCCTATAGCGGGACTGAAGCTTTCTTT. As protein: CASSSYSGTEAFF.

This clonotype was recorded many times. This chain links TRBV5-6 with TRBJ1-2; 8 positions match TRBD1. This CDR3 contains 17 residues. Germline V gene data show CDR1 as SGHDT and CDR2 as YYEEEE. Trimming cost V 4 bases and J 3 bases; bases outside gene matches: 14. As DNA, the CDR3 is TGTGCCAGCAGCCCACTCGGACAGGGACCTTTGGACTATGGCTACACCTTC. It encodes CASSPLGQGPLDYGYTF. The full variable domain, its missing parts supplied by reference TRBV5-6 and TRBJ1-2, is DAGVTQSPTHLIKTRGQQVTLRCSPKSGHDTVSWYQQALGQGPQFIFQYYEEEERQRGNFPDRFSGHQFPNYSSELNVNALLLGDSALYLCASSPLGQGPLDYGYTFGSGTRLTVV.

This clonotype was seen many times. The chain recombines TRBV7-9 with TRBJ2-1; perhaps TRBD1 as D (6 bases). Germline CDR1 reads SEHNR; CDR2 reads FQNEAQ (reference sequence). The CDR3 spans 14 residues. V was trimmed by 6 bases and J by 2 bases, leaving 11 bases between them. The CDR3 sequence is CASSGTSTYNEQFF. In DNA, the CDR3 is TGTGCCAGCAGTGGGACATCCACCTACAATGAGCAGTTCTTC. The complete variable domain, with remaining parts taken from reference TRBV7-9 and TRBJ2-1, reads DTGVSQNPRHKITKRGQNVTFRCDPISEHNRLYWYRQTLGQGPEFLTYFQNEAQLEKSRLLSDRFSAERPKGSFSTLEIQRTEQGDSAMYLCASSGTSTYNEQFFGPGTRLTVL.

This chain joins TRBV27 and TRBJ1-2; 10 bases fit TRBD1. The V segment lost 6 bases and the J segment 8 bases; nucleotides outside the gene matches: 15. Germline CDR1 is MNHEY and CDR2 is SMNVEV (reference sequence). The CDR3 covers 16 residues. The CDR3 spells CASRSGQGEFPRGYTF. CDR3 coding DNA: TGTGCCAGCAGGTCCGGACAGGGGGAGTTCCCCCGGGGCTACACCTTC.

The rearrangement uses TRBV29-1 and TRBJ2-3; 8 bases are a match to TRBD1. Trimming at V came to 6 bases and at J to 0 bases, leaving 17 bases not matched to a gene. This CDR3 region has 18 residues. CDR1 is SQVTM, CDR2 ANQGSEA, per germline. The CDR3 coding sequence is TGCAGCGTGAGGGGACAGGTCGCAGGAGGTTCTAGCACAGATACGCAGTATTTT. Amino acids: CSVRGQVAGGSSTDTQYF.

This chain joins TRBV7-9 and TRBJ2-3, with D unclear. The ends were cut back, 3 bases at V and 4 bases at J, with 11 bases in the middle. CDR1 SEHNR and CDR2 FQNEAQ come from the germline V gene (reference sequence). The CDR3 runs 14 residues. The CDR3 spells CASSFEPPPDTQYF. The CDR3 DNA follows: TGTGCCAGCAGCTTTGAGCCTCCCCCAGATACGCAGTATTTT. Full variable domain (rest looked up from reference TRBV7-9 and TRBJ2-3): DTGVSQNPRHKITKRGQNVTFRCDPISEHNRLYWYRQTLGQGPEFLTYFQNEAQLEKSRLLSDRFSAERPKGSFSTLEIQRTEQGDSAMYLCASSFEPPPDTQYFGPGTRLTVL.

This clonotype was detected ten times or more. The chain has TRBV28 and TRBJ2-3, with no clear D. Germline V gene data show CDR1 as MDHEN and CDR2 as SYDVKM. The V end lost 4 bases, the J end lost 5 bases, and 4 bases lay between the germline ends. The CDR3 length is 11 residues. The CDR3 DNA is TGTGCCAGCAGTTGGGGAGATACGCAGTATTTT. Amino acids: CASSWGDTQYF. The full variable domain, completed using reference TRBV28 and TRBJ2-3, is DVKVTQSSRYLVKRTGEKVFLECVQDMDHENMFWYRQDPGLGLRLIYFSYDVKMKEKGDIPEGYSVSREKKERFSLILESASTNQTSMYLCASSWGDTQYFGPGTRLTVL.

This clonotype showed up many times. The V and J genes are TRBV24-1 and TRBJ1-3, with D possibly being TRBD1 (6 bases). CDR1 KGHDR and CDR2 SFDVKD come from the germline V gene. The CDR3 consists of 17 residues. The V end was cut by 4 bases, the J end by 4 bases, with 19 bases between. CDR3 sequence (DNA): TGTGCCACCAGTGACCGACCCTGGTCAGGGGCAGGAAACACCATATATTTT. As protein: CATSDRPWSGAGNTIYF.

The chain couples TRBV20-1 to TRBJ2-1; a possible D gene is TRBD2 (5 bases). The V end lost 5 bases, the J end lost 7 bases, and 9 bases lay between the germline ends. The germline gives CDR1 DFQATT, CDR2 SNEGSKA (reference sequence). The CDR3 spans 11 residues. The CDR3 nucleotides are TGCAGTGCTGTCCCGGGGAATGAGCAGTTCTTC. Its translation is CSAVPGNEQFF.

This clonotype was observed once. The chain recombines TRBV4-3 with TRBJ1-1; 9 bases are a match to TRBD1. J lost 10 bases, V lost 2 bases, and 2 bases had no gene match. Per the germline V gene, CDR1 is LGHNA and CDR2 is YSLEER. The CDR3 has 12 amino acids. The DNA for the CDR3 is TGCGCCAGCAGCCAAACGGACAGGGGAGCTTTCTTT. Its protein is CASSQTDRGAFF.

This clonotype was recorded at least ten times. The chain recombines TRBV10-3 with TRBJ2-7, with no clear D. Per the germline V gene, CDR1 is ENHRY and CDR2 is SYGVKD. Deletions cut 4 bases from V and 4 bases from J, with 11 bases between. The CDR3 runs to 13 residues. The CDR3 coding sequence is TGTGCCATCAGTGGCCCGGGCCGATACGAGCAGTACTTC. Amino acid sequence: CAISGPGRYEQYF.

This clonotype showed up many times. This rearrangement joins TRBV27 to TRBJ2-5; perhaps TRBD2 as D (6 bases). V gave up 5 bases and J gave up 4 bases, with 14 bases separating them. The CDR3 is 14 residues long. Per the germline V gene, CDR1 is MNHEY and CDR2 is SMNVEV (reference sequence). This chain's CDR3 is CASSPSFGGETQYF. CDR3 nucleotide sequence: TGTGCCAGCAGTCCCTCCTTCGGGGGAGAGACCCAGTACTTC.

This clonotype occurred many times. The chain combines TRBV14 with TRBJ1-2; no clear D gene. The CDR3 is 14 amino acids. Between the trimmed V and J ends, which lost 5 bases and 6 bases, there was a span of 16 bases. The germline V gene encodes CDR1 SGHDN and CDR2 FVKESK. This CDR3 reads CASSSAGYQHGYTF. CDR3 bases: TGTGCCAGCAGCTCCGCCGGGTATCAGCATGGCTACACCTTC.

This clonotype is judged medium-sized. The rearrangement joins TRBV6-5 to TRBJ2-1; D call uncertain. The CDR3 contains 13 residues. The V end was cut by 4 bases, the J end by 7 bases, with 11 bases between. Germline CDR1 reads MNHEY; CDR2 reads SVGAGI. The CDR3 region has the DNA TGTGCCAGCAGTTCCCCCCTTAGGAATGAGCAGTTCTTC. The encoded protein is CASSSPLRNEQFF.

A remark on this clonotype: A read error may be the cause here, since a much bigger clone is one base away. V gene TRBV5-1 combines with J gene TRBJ1-1; possible D gene TRBD1, 5 bases. V lost 0 bases and J lost 3, with 9 bases in between. Germline V gene lookup returns CDR1 SGHRS and CDR2 YFSETQ. The CDR3 totals 14 residues. CDR3 loop: CASSLGQTHTEAFF. For the CDR3, the DNA is TGCGCCAGCAGCTTGGGACAGACACACACTGAAGCTTTCTTT.

The chain recombines TRBV7-2 with TRBJ2-1; 14 bases fit TRBD2. Germline loops: CDR1 SGHTA, CDR2 FQGNSA. V was clipped by 3 bases and J by 5 bases; unmatched bases: 6. The CDR3 has 17 residues. The CDR3 spells CASSLERLAGGNNEQFF. CDR3 bases: TGTGCCAGCAGCTTGGAACGACTAGCGGGGGGGAACAATGAGCAGTTCTTC. Full variable domain (outside the CDR3, taken from reference TRBV7-2 and TRBJ2-1): GAGVSQSPSNKVTEKGKDVELRCDPISGHTALYWYRQSLGQGLEFLIYFQGNSAPDKSGLPSDRFSAERTGGSVSTLTIQRTQQEDSAVYLCASSLERLAGGNNEQFFGPGTRLTVL.

The chain carries TRBV5-1 and TRBJ2-7; D may be TRBD2 (5 bases). V lost 0 bases to trimming and J lost 3 bases, with 13 bases between them. Germline values: CDR1 SGHRS, CDR2 YFSETQ. This CDR3 contains 15 residues. The CDR3 spells CASSLGVGGFYEQYF. CDR3 in DNA: TGCGCCAGCAGCTTGGGAGTAGGAGGCTTCTACGAGCAGTACTTC.

In this sample, this clonotype turned up many times. The chain links TRBV29-1 to TRBJ2-7; D ambiguous. V was shortened by 0 bases and J by 0 bases, with 6 bases between the two germline ends. Germline CDR1 and CDR2: SQVTM and ANQGSEA. CDR3 length equals 13 residues. CDR3 loop: CSVEDYDSYEQYF. The CDR3 bases are TGCAGCGTTGAAGATTATGACTCCTACGAGCAGTACTTC.

This clonotype showed up many times. The rearrangement uses TRBV29-1 and TRBJ1-2, with D possibly matching TRBD1 (6 bases). Between the trimmed V and J ends, which lost 5 bases and 4 bases, there was a span of 17 bases. Germline V gene data show CDR1 as SQVTM and CDR2 as ANQGSEA. The CDR3 spans 14 residues. CDR3 amino acids: CSVSFQGLGYGYTF. The CDR3, as DNA: TGCAGCGTTTCCTTCCAGGGGCTGGGCTATGGCTACACCTTC.

This clonotype came up many times. The V call is TRBV6-6, the J call TRBJ1-2; D remains ambiguous. The length of the CDR3 is 14 residues. Germline V gene lookup returns CDR1 MNHNY and CDR2 SVGAGI (reference sequence). The V end was cut by 3 bases, the J end by 4 bases, with 12 bases between. CDR3 nucleotides: TGTGCCAGCAGTTATTCTCGGGGAAGCTATGGCTACACCTTC. Amino acids: CASSYSRGSYGYTF.

The rearrangement uses TRBV5-5 and TRBJ2-3; 9 positions match TRBD1. The J segment lost 3 bases and the V segment lost 4 bases, leaving 6 bases of the junction unmatched. Germline V gives CDR1 SGHKS, CDR2 YYEKEE (reference sequence). There are 15 residues in the CDR3. The CDR3 coding sequence is TGTGCCAGCAGCCAAACGGGACAGGGAACAGATACGCAGTATTTT. Protein sequence: CASSQTGQGTDTQYF.

This clonotype was found many times. The chain couples TRBV7-9 to TRBJ1-2; tentative D call: TRBD1 (5 bases). Per germline, CDR1 SEHNR and CDR2 FQNEAQ (reference sequence). V was clipped by 5 bases and J by 4 bases, with 14 bases between them. This CDR3 region has 14 residues. The CDR3 DNA follows: TGTGCCAGCAGCCTGACCGGGACCTCCTATGGCTACACCTTC. Protein: CASSLTGTSYGYTF.